Reported below is one T cell receptor beta chain. This table comes from immunoSEQ multiplex PCR, and its TCRdb copy is limited to in-frame clones, with some not included. The data contain around 34,000 clones, approximately 87% of them seen just once; the ten biggest clones take up roughly 4.7%. The data stem from a study of T cell changes during pregnancy in multiple sclerosis. The ends were cut back, 5 bases at V and 14 bases at J, with 12 bases in the middle. From germline, CDR1 is SGHVS and CDR2 FQNEAQ. The length of the CDR3 is 11 residues. This chain uses TRBV7-8 with TRBJ1-4; possible D gene TRBD1, 6 bases. The clonotype comes from a female donor with multiple sclerosis, enrolled in a pregnancy study. This material consisted of CD8+ T cells from peripheral blood mononuclear cells, taken after pregnancy. In DNA form, the CDR3 reads TGTGCCAGCAGCGACACAGGGATCCTGTTTTTT. Protein: CASSDTGILFF.